The rows below give T cell receptor beta chains drawn from one sample of a study of T cell repertoires in cytomegalovirus infection. TCRdb re-called the reads with MiXCR, one entry per CDR3 protein. The sample consists of around 710,000 distinct CDR3 sequences, 25% to 35% of them appearing once. These TCRs are of unknown antigen specificity. The specimen was cultured CD8+ T cells from PBMCs, collected from culture after CMV antigen stimulation. These receptors all stem from a human donor in good health (CMV status not recorded). Some clones in this sample may be carry-over from other donors' samples. The CDR3 runs from the conserved cysteine through the conserved F or W. The order of the fields is CDR3 DNA, CDR3 protein, J gene, clone size, D gene, V gene. The D gene is left open where the match is weak. Clone size appears in some rows only: once, few, many, or a class for an expanded clone.

CDR3 DNA: TGTGCCAGTAAGGGGACTAGCGGGGACATAACCCAGTACTTC
CDR3 protein: CASKGTSGDITQYF
J gene: TRBJ2-5
clone size: -
D gene: TRBD2
V gene: TRBV19

CDR3 DNA: TGCAGTGCTAAGGGAAGGGGCAATCAGCCCCAGCATTTT
CDR3 protein: CSAKGRGNQPQHF
J gene: TRBJ1-5
clone size: -
D gene: -
V gene: TRBV20-1

CDR3 DNA: TGTGCCAGCAGTGAAGAAAGAATTAGCTACACCTTC
CDR3 protein: CASSEERISYTF
J gene: TRBJ1-2
clone size: few
D gene: -
V gene: TRBV6-1

CDR3 DNA: TGTGCCAGCAGCTTAGCCGGCCGGGAGACCCAGTACTTC
CDR3 protein: CASSLAGRETQYF
J gene: TRBJ2-5
clone size: many
D gene: -
V gene: TRBV7-9

CDR3 DNA: TGTGCCAGCAGCCTCAGGACAGGGCCGGACACCGGGGAGCTGTTTTTT
CDR3 protein: CASSLRTGPDTGELFF
J gene: TRBJ2-2
clone size: -
D gene: TRBD1
V gene: TRBV7-6

CDR3 DNA: TGTGCCAGCAGCTTACGGCTAGCGGGGAGATACAATGAGCAGTTCTTC
CDR3 protein: CASSLRLAGRYNEQFF
J gene: TRBJ2-1
clone size: many
D gene: TRBD2
V gene: TRBV7-9

CDR3 DNA: TGTGCCAGCAGCCCCGGGGCGGGGGGGACCGGTACGCAGTATTTT
CDR3 protein: CASSPGAGGTGTQYF
J gene: TRBJ2-3
clone size: many
D gene: TRBD2
V gene: TRBV7-2

CDR3 DNA: TGTGCCAGCAGTCCCCTAGAGGGAGATACGCAGTATTTT
CDR3 protein: CASSPLEGDTQYF
J gene: TRBJ2-3
clone size: -
D gene: -
V gene: TRBV27

CDR3 DNA: TGTGCCAGCAGCTCGCGGGACAGACGGAGGCAAGAGACCCAGTACTTC
CDR3 protein: CASSSRDRRRQETQYF
J gene: TRBJ2-5
clone size: -
D gene: -
V gene: TRBV13

CDR3 DNA: TGCGCCAGCAGGCTTGCCGGGACAGGGTACGTCGATGAGCAGTTCTTC
CDR3 protein: CASRLAGTGYVDEQFF
J gene: TRBJ2-1
clone size: few
D gene: TRBD1
V gene: TRBV5-1

CDR3 DNA: TGTGCCAGCAGCTTAGATTGGACAGGTGGCGGCTACACCTTC
CDR3 protein: CASSLDWTGGGYTF
J gene: TRBJ1-2
clone size: -
D gene: TRBD1
V gene: TRBV11-2

CDR3 DNA: TGTGCCAGCAGCCAAGACTCAGGGAATGGCTACACCTTC
CDR3 protein: CASSQDSGNGYTF
J gene: TRBJ1-2
clone size: -
D gene: -
V gene: TRBV4-2

CDR3 DNA: TGTGCCAGCAGATATCGACAGGGGTGGACAGATACGCAGTATTTT
CDR3 protein: CASRYRQGWTDTQYF
J gene: TRBJ2-3
clone size: many
D gene: TRBD1
V gene: TRBV7-2

CDR3 DNA: TGTGTCAGCAATCGGGGCTACAATGAGCAGTTCTTC
CDR3 protein: CVSNRGYNEQFF
J gene: TRBJ2-1
clone size: once
D gene: -
V gene: TRBV6-2/TRBV6-3

CDR3 DNA: TGTGCCAGCAGCGTCCGGGGACGTGATAGGAATGAGCAGTTCTTC
CDR3 protein: CASSVRGRDRNEQFF
J gene: TRBJ2-1
clone size: -
D gene: -
V gene: TRBV9

CDR3 DNA: TGTGCCAGCAGTCAAGGTGGGGTCTCGCTAGATACGCAGTATTTT
CDR3 protein: CASSQGGVSLDTQYF
J gene: TRBJ2-3
clone size: -
D gene: -
V gene: TRBV7-2

CDR3 DNA: TGTGCTAGCAGCCCCGGACTAGCGGGGTACACCTACAATGAGCAGTTCTTC
CDR3 protein: CASSPGLAGYTYNEQFF
J gene: TRBJ2-1
clone size: -
D gene: TRBD2
V gene: TRBV7-7

CDR3 DNA: TGTGCCAGCAGCATAAAACCGGGACACCCGCAGATTAACTATGGCTACACCTTC
CDR3 protein: CASSIKPGHPQINYGYTF
J gene: TRBJ1-2
clone size: few
D gene: -
V gene: TRBV7-9

CDR3 DNA: TGTGCCAGCAGCCCCTCGGGACAGCAGAATTATGGCTACACCTTC
CDR3 protein: CASSPSGQQNYGYTF
J gene: TRBJ1-2
clone size: -
D gene: TRBD1
V gene: TRBV7-9

CDR3 DNA: TGTGCCAGCAGTTTCGTCCAGTTAGCTAACTATGGCTACACCTTC
CDR3 protein: CASSFVQLANYGYTF
J gene: TRBJ1-2
clone size: -
D gene: -
V gene: TRBV28

CDR3 DNA: TGCGCCAGCAGCCAAGAAGGCAGGGCGCTGGAGATCCAGTACTTC
CDR3 protein: CASSQEGRALEIQYF
J gene: TRBJ2-5
clone size: -
D gene: -
V gene: TRBV4-3

CDR3 DNA: TGCAGTGCTGGGGACACTCTAGGTGAAAAACTGTTTTTT
CDR3 protein: CSAGDTLGEKLFF
J gene: TRBJ1-4
clone size: few
D gene: -
V gene: TRBV20-1

CDR3 DNA: TGCGCCAGCAGCTTAGAGGGGGCCTTACCAGATACGCAGTATTTT
CDR3 protein: CASSLEGALPDTQYF
J gene: TRBJ2-3
clone size: -
D gene: TRBD1
V gene: TRBV4-3

CDR3 DNA: TGTGCCACCAGCCCCCGAAGGCAGGGCTATGAGCAGTTCTTC
CDR3 protein: CATSPRRQGYEQFF
J gene: TRBJ2-1
clone size: -
D gene: -
V gene: TRBV15

CDR3 DNA: TGTGCCAGCAGTGGTGGGGCCAACGTCCTGACTTTC
CDR3 protein: CASSGGANVLTF
J gene: TRBJ2-6
clone size: many
D gene: -
V gene: TRBV7-2

CDR3 DNA: TGTGCCAGCAGCTACAGGGACGGTTGGAGCACAGATACGCAGTATTTT
CDR3 protein: CASSYRDGWSTDTQYF
J gene: TRBJ2-3
clone size: few
D gene: -
V gene: TRBV7-9

CDR3 DNA: TGTGCCAGCAGAAAGGGAGGGGGGAATCAGCCCCAGCATTTT
CDR3 protein: CASRKGGGNQPQHF
J gene: TRBJ1-5
clone size: -
D gene: -
V gene: TRBV27